This T cell receptor beta chain was recorded in a study of blood T cell repertoires in COVID-19. The CDR3 is 13 amino acids. Trimming left V 4 bases short and J 3 bases short, with 4 bases between. Germline V gene lookup returns CDR1 SEHNR and CDR2 FQNEAQ (reference sequence). TCRdb keeps only in-frame clones here, not all; method: immunoSEQ multiplex PCR. The profile shows approximately 670,000 clones, more than 80% of them singletons. V is TRBV7-9 and J is TRBJ1-6; no clear D gene. The TCR sequence derives from a woman aged 18-30 years with acute or convalescent COVID-19. The specimen sequenced was peripheral blood. This CDR3 reads CASSSLYNSPLHF. The CDR3, as DNA: TGTGCCAGCAGCTCCCTCTATAATTCACCCCTCCACTTT.